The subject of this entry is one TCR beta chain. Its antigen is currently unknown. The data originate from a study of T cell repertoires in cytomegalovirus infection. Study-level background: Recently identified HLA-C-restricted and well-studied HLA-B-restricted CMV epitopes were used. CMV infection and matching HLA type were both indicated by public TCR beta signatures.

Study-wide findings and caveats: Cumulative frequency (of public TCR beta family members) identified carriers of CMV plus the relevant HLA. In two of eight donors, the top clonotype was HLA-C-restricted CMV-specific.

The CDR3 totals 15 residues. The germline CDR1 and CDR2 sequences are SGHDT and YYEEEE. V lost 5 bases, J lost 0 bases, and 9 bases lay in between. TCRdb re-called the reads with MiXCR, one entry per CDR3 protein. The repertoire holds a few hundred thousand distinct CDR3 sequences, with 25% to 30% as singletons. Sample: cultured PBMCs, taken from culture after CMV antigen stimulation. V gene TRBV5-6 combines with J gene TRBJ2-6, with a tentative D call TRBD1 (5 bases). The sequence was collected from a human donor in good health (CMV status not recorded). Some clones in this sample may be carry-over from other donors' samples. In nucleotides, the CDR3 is TGTGCCAGCAGTCGCAGGGTCTCTGGGGCCAACGTCCTGACTTTC. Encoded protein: CASSRRVSGANVLTF.